A selection of T cell receptor beta chains follows, all from one sample in a study of T cells of healthy individuals. Using its own MiXCR run on the 5' RACE reads, TCRdb lists one record per CDR3 protein. There are 40,000 to 60,000 distinct CDR3 sequences in the sample; roughly 14% occur only once, and roughly 15% lies in the top ten. These TCRs come from a human donor in good health. Both conserved end residues are part of each CDR3. D genes are given only for firm matches. A clone size is listed for some rows: how often the clone was seen (once, few, many), or a class if it is expanded.

abundance: many; j_gene: TRBJ2-7; d_gene: .; v_gene: TRBV30; CDR3nt: TGTGCCTGGAGTGTTGGTCCCTACGAGCAGTACTTC; CDR3aa: CAWSVGPYEQYF
abundance: many; j_gene: TRBJ2-7; d_gene: TRBD2; v_gene: TRBV28; CDR3nt: TGTGCCAGCAGTCACCTATTAGCGGGAGCGCCCTACGAGCAGTACTTC; CDR3aa: CASSHLLAGAPYEQYF
abundance: .; j_gene: TRBJ2-7; d_gene: .; v_gene: TRBV2; CDR3nt: TGTGCCAGCCAAGTAATCGGGTCCTCCTACGAGCAGTACTTC; CDR3aa: CASQVIGSSYEQYF
abundance: few; j_gene: TRBJ1-5; d_gene: .; v_gene: TRBV27; CDR3nt: TGTGCCAGCAGTGCCGCCCCACACAGGGTACAGCCCCAGCATTTT; CDR3aa: CASSAAPHRVQPQHF
abundance: .; j_gene: TRBJ1-4; d_gene: .; v_gene: TRBV19; CDR3nt: TGTGCCAGTGAAGACAGGAGTAATGAAAAACTGTTTTTT; CDR3aa: CASEDRSNEKLFF
abundance: few; j_gene: TRBJ2-2; d_gene: .; v_gene: TRBV3-1; CDR3nt: TGTGCCAGCAGCCAAGAGGGCCCTTTTCCCACCGGGGAGCTGTTTTTT; CDR3aa: CASSQEGPFPTGELFF
abundance: .; j_gene: TRBJ2-1; d_gene: TRBD2; v_gene: TRBV10-3; CDR3nt: TGTGCCATCCGAGCAGCGGGGGGGTCCTCCTACAATGAGCAGTTCTTC; CDR3aa: CAIRAAGGSSYNEQFF
abundance: .; j_gene: TRBJ1-4; d_gene: .; v_gene: TRBV6-5; CDR3nt: TGTGCCAGCAGTCAAGGGGGGATTGGAGAAAAACTGTTTTTT; CDR3aa: CASSQGGIGEKLFF
abundance: .; j_gene: TRBJ2-7; d_gene: .; v_gene: TRBV25-1; CDR3nt: TGTGCCAGCTCTCCATTGGGCTCCTACGAGCAGTACTTC; CDR3aa: CASSPLGSYEQYF
abundance: .; j_gene: TRBJ2-7; d_gene: TRBD2; v_gene: TRBV18; CDR3nt: TGTGCCAGCTCACCATCCAGCGGGGGCGTCTACGAGCAGTACTTC; CDR3aa: CASSPSSGGVYEQYF
abundance: few; j_gene: TRBJ2-3; d_gene: .; v_gene: TRBV20-1; CDR3nt: TGCAGTGCACCTGGCGGAATCTTGGGCACAGATACGCAGTATTTT; CDR3aa: CSAPGGILGTDTQYF
abundance: many; j_gene: TRBJ1-2; d_gene: .; v_gene: TRBV6-6; CDR3nt: TGTGCCAGCAGCCAGATAGTAAATGGCTACACCTTC; CDR3aa: CASSQIVNGYTF
abundance: many; j_gene: TRBJ1-2; d_gene: .; v_gene: TRBV15; CDR3nt: TGTGCCACCAGCAGATCAGGACAGAGCTATGGCTACACCTTC; CDR3aa: CATSRSGQSYGYTF
abundance: many; j_gene: TRBJ2-5; d_gene: .; v_gene: TRBV7-7; CDR3nt: TGTGCCAGCAGCCTGTTCAGCAAAGAGACCCAGTACTTC; CDR3aa: CASSLFSKETQYF
abundance: many; j_gene: TRBJ2-7; d_gene: .; v_gene: TRBV7-2; CDR3nt: TGTGCCAGCAGCTTAGCCCAAAGCTCCTACGAGCAGTACTTC; CDR3aa: CASSLAQSSYEQYF
abundance: many; j_gene: TRBJ2-5; d_gene: .; v_gene: TRBV29-1; CDR3nt: TGCAGCGTTGCCAGGGTTGAGACCCAGTACTTC; CDR3aa: CSVARVETQYF
abundance: many; j_gene: TRBJ1-1; d_gene: TRBD1; v_gene: TRBV29-1; CDR3nt: TGCAGCGTTGGGGGACAGATGGACACTGAAGCTTTCTTT; CDR3aa: CSVGGQMDTEAFF